What follows are 25 T cell receptor beta chains derived from one specimen sequenced in a study of a mutant IDH1 vaccine in newly diagnosed glioma. Data came from immunoSEQ multiplex PCR; TCRdb stores just in-frame clones and leaves some out. The top ten hold 5.5% of the sample, which has about 130,000 clones, around three quarters seen once. These receptors' targets are unknown. Time point defined: week 11, during vaccination. A 20-mer mutant IDH1 peptide at 300 ug was injected subcutaneously with topical imiquimod. The sample in question was PBMCs, obtained from a glioma patient whose treatment included an IDH1 peptide vaccine. These receptors were obtained from a man in his forties or fifties with glioma.

Worth noting for this clone: With a much larger clone just one base away, this may be a read error. The gene calls are TRBV2 and TRBJ2-7; perhaps TRBD1 as D (6 bases). Trimming removed 6 bases from V and 2 bases from J, with 11 bases in between. This CDR3 has 13 residues. Germline V gene data show CDR1 as SNHLY and CDR2 as FYNNEI. CDR3 loop: CASSLGQTYEQYF. CDR3 sequence (DNA): TGTGCCAGCAGCCTAGGACAGACCTACGAGCAGTACTTC.

J is TRBJ2-7 and V is TRBV11-1; weak D call: TRBD1 (5 bases). V was pared by 5 bases and J by 11 bases, with 19 bases between. In germline, CDR1 is SGHAT, CDR2 FQDESV (reference sequence). The CDR3 is 13 amino acids. The CDR3 bases are TGTGCCAGCAGCCCACAGATGCAGGGTAGGGAGTACTTC. Protein product: CASSPQMQGREYF. The full variable domain, its missing parts supplied by reference TRBV11-1 and TRBJ2-7, is EAEVAQSPRYKITEKSQAVAFWCDPISGHATLYWYRQILGQGPELLVQFQDESVVDDSQLPKDRFSAERLKGVDSTLKIQPAELGDSAMYLCASSPQMQGREYFGPGTRLTVT.

The CDR3, as DNA: TGTGCCAGCAGCCCTGAAGTTGGGGCCAACGTCCTGACTTTC. Residues: CASSPEVGANVLTF. The rearrangement uses TRBV5-8 and TRBJ2-6, with D unclear. The V end was cut by 4 bases, the J end by 3 bases, with 8 bases between. Germline V gene data show CDR1 as SGHTS and CDR2 as YDEGEE. The CDR3 extends over 14 amino acids.

This clone has a handful of counts. The gene calls are TRBV2 and TRBJ1-1; the D gene is possibly TRBD1 (6 bases). Germline CDR1 reads SNHLY; CDR2 reads FYNNEI. The germline V and J ends were trimmed by 9 bases and 1 base, with 12 bases remaining between them. This CDR3 is built from 13 residues. CDR3 sequence (DNA): TGTGCCAGTTCCGGGACATCGAACACTGAAGCTTTCTTT. Its protein is CASSGTSNTEAFF.

This clone was seen a single time. This chain joins TRBV7-9 and TRBJ2-7; 8 nucleotides match TRBD1. The junction had 9 bases not matched to a gene; V was cut back by 5 bases and J by 6 bases. The CDR3 is made up of 14 amino acids. CDR1 is SEHNR, CDR2 FQNEAQ, per germline (reference sequence). CDR3 sequence (DNA): TGTGCCAGCAGCCCTCTCGGACAGGGCGCCGAGCAGTACTTC. Translation: CASSPLGQGAEQYF.

The V gene is TRBV7-9, the J gene TRBJ1-5; the D gene is possibly TRBD1 (6 bases). The CDR3 loop spans 15 amino acids. Between the trimmed V and J ends, which lost 0 bases and 2 bases, there was a span of 8 bases. Germline V gene lookup returns CDR1 SEHNR and CDR2 FQNEAQ (reference sequence). CDR3: CASSLAGQGNQPQHF. Here the CDR3 DNA reads TGTGCCAGCAGCTTAGCGGGACAAGGCAATCAGCCCCAGCATTTT.

V usage is TRBV4-3 and J usage is TRBJ2-7, with 15 bases lining up with TRBD2. CDR3 length: 21 amino acids. V lost 3 bases and J lost 0; bases outside the gene matches: 15. Germline V lookup: CDR1 LGHNA, CDR2 YSLEER. Here the CDR3 DNA reads TGCGCCAGCAGCCATCCTCTCACCGGGACTAGCGGGAGGCAGAGCTCCTACGAGCAGTACTTC. It encodes CASSHPLTGTSGRQSSYEQYF.

This rearrangement joins TRBV7-2 to TRBJ2-3, with D perhaps TRBD1 or TRBD2 (6 bases each). The CDR3 sequence is 15 residues long. V lost 2 bases and J 8 bases, leaving 17 bases between the germline ends. CDR1 is SGHTA, CDR2 FQGNSA, per germline. The CDR3 sequence: CASSLLRGEWGTQYF. CDR3 sequence (DNA): TGTGCCAGCAGCTTATTAAGGGGGGAGTGGGGTACGCAGTATTTT.

The V call is TRBV7-2, the J call TRBJ1-1, with D perhaps TRBD1 (5 bases). The CDR3 is 14 amino acids. Germline lookup yields CDR1 SGHTA and CDR2 FQGNSA. The ends were cut back, 4 bases at V and 3 bases at J, with 12 bases in the middle. The CDR3 sequence: CASSSAGSYTEAFF. As DNA, the CDR3 is TGTGCCAGCAGCTCCGCAGGGTCTTACACTGAAGCTTTCTTT. Looking up the rest from reference TRBV7-2 and TRBJ1-1 gives the full variable domain: GAGVSQSPSNKVTEKGKDVELRCDPISGHTALYWYRQSLGQGLEFLIYFQGNSAPDKSGLPSDRFSAERTGGSVSTLTIQRTQQEDSAVYLCASSSAGSYTEAFFGQGTRLTVV.

The genes are TRBV7-8 and TRBJ2-2; D may match TRBD1 or TRBD2 (5 bases each). Germline lookup yields CDR1 SGHVS and CDR2 FQNEAQ. V was clipped by 2 bases and J by 0 bases, with 10 bases between them. This CDR3 comprises 16 residues. The CDR3 region is CASSLRRGANTGELFF. The DNA of the CDR3 is TGTGCCAGCAGCTTACGACGGGGCGCGAACACCGGGGAGCTGTTTTTT.

The genes are TRBV30 and TRBJ2-7; TRBD1 matches 9 bases. Looked up from germline, CDR1 is GTSNPN and CDR2 is SVGIG (reference sequence). CDR3 length: 11 residues. The CDR3 bases are TGTGCAGGGACAGGGCCCTACGAGCAGTACTTC. It is translated as CAGTGPYEQYF. The whole variable domain, filled in from reference TRBV30 and TRBJ2-7, reads SQTIHQWPATLVQPVGSPLSLECTVEGTSNPNLYWYRQAAGRGLQLLFYSVGIGQISSEVPQNLSASRPQDRQFILSSKKLLLSDSGFYLCAGTGPYEQYFGPGTRLTVT.

The chain employs TRBV7-2 and TRBJ2-1; no reliable D call. CDR3 length: 11 amino acids. Trimming took off 5 bases at V and 13 bases at J, with 12 bases between the two ends. Germline V gene lookup returns CDR1 SGHTA and CDR2 FQGNSA. The CDR3 spells CASSTDVHQFF. The CDR3 coding sequence is TGTGCCAGCAGCACGGACGTCCACCAGTTCTTC.

This rearrangement joins TRBV27 to TRBJ2-6; 8 bases agree with TRBD1. With V trimmed by 3 bases and J by 0 bases, 7 bases remained unmatched. The CDR3 has 18 amino acids. Germline values: CDR1 MNHEY, CDR2 SMNVEV (reference sequence). CDR3 protein: CASSLAGTGFSGANVLTF. The DNA for the CDR3 is TGTGCCAGCAGTTTGGCCGGGACAGGCTTCTCTGGGGCCAACGTCCTGACTTTC.

The chain combines TRBV11-2 with TRBJ2-7; 13 bases fit TRBD2. CDR1 and CDR2 (germline): SGHAT, FQNNGV. V gave up 5 bases and J gave up 2 bases; unmatched junction bases: 6. This CDR3 comprises 16 residues. The chain's CDR3 is CASSPAGLAGTYEQYF. CDR3 coding DNA: TGTGCCAGCAGCCCAGCGGGACTAGCGGGAACCTACGAGCAGTACTTC.

In this sample, this clone turned up a few times. The rearrangement joins TRBV27 to TRBJ1-1, with D maybe TRBD1 (5 bases). Per the germline V gene, CDR1 is MNHEY and CDR2 is SMNVEV (reference sequence). V gave up 4 bases and J gave up 5 bases, with 11 bases separating them. The CDR3 is 13 amino acids. The CDR3 nucleotides read TGTGCCAGCAGTTGGGCAGGGAGGACTGAAGCTTTCTTT. Its translation is CASSWAGRTEAFF.

The rearrangement uses TRBV7-2 and TRBJ2-7, with TRBD1 matching over 8 bases. Germline V gene lookup returns CDR1 SGHTA and CDR2 FQGNSA. V was pared by 5 bases and J by 0 bases, with 9 bases of the junction left unmatched. CDR3 length equals 16 residues. CDR3 in amino acids: CASSPRTGRSSYEQYF. CDR3 coding DNA: TGTGCCAGCAGCCCAAGGACAGGGAGGAGCTCCTACGAGCAGTACTTC.

On this clone: The same CDR3 also results from other DNA sequences found in this sample. V is TRBV7-2 and J is TRBJ2-3; D gene unclear. Germline-derived CDR1 and CDR2 are SGHTA and FQGNSA. Trimming cost V 6 bases and J 6 bases, with 7 bases left between them. The CDR3 has 11 residues. Here the CDR3 reads CASSYTDTQYF. CDR3 coding DNA: TGTGCCAGCAGTTATACCGATACGCAGTATTTT.

This clone was seen more than once but under ten times. The rearrangement uses TRBV5-1 and TRBJ2-7, with unresolved D. Trimming removed 0 bases at V and 5 bases at J, with 15 bases between. Per the germline V gene, CDR1 is SGHRS and CDR2 is YFSETQ. CDR3 length: 15 residues. CDR3 amino acids: CASSLEVIRGDEQYF. Written as DNA, the CDR3 is TGCGCCAGCAGCTTGGAGGTCATCCGTGGTGACGAGCAGTACTTC.

The chain links TRBV6-5 to TRBJ2-3, with TRBD2 identical over 10 bases. Germline CDR1 is MNHEY and CDR2 is SVGAGI. With V trimmed by 5 bases and J by 0 bases, 2 bases remained unmatched. The CDR3 contains 15 residues. For the CDR3, the DNA is TGTGCCAGCAGTGGACTAGCGGCTAGCACAGATACGCAGTATTTT. Translating gives CASSGLAASTDTQYF.

This clone was counted a few times. The CDR3: CASALVSANQPQHF. The CDR3 bases are TGTGCCAGCGCCCTAGTCTCGGCCAATCAGCCCCAGCATTTT. The chain has TRBV7-2 and TRBJ1-5; no clear D gene. Germline V lookup: CDR1 SGHTA, CDR2 FQGNSA. This CDR3 has 14 amino acids. V lost 8 bases and J 3 bases, leaving 14 bases between the germline ends.

The chain joins TRBV7-6 to TRBJ2-2; 7 nucleotides agree with TRBD2. Per germline, CDR1 SGHVS and CDR2 FNYEAQ. After removal of 2 bases from V and 1 base from J, the junction contained 10 bases not matched to a gene. This CDR3 has 18 residues. CDR3 loop: CASSLMSGAEQNTGELFF. In DNA form, the CDR3 reads TGTGCCAGCAGCTTAATGAGCGGGGCCGAACAGAACACCGGGGAGCTGTTTTTT.

The chain has TRBV7-2 and TRBJ2-1, with 7 bases identical to TRBD2. Trimming cost V 4 bases and J 5 bases; bases outside gene matches: 11. Germline V CDR1 and CDR2: SGHTA, FQGNSA. This CDR3 region has 16 residues. The CDR3 region is CASSYRAGRLNNEQFF. The CDR3, as DNA: TGTGCCAGCAGCTATCGAGCGGGAAGATTAAACAATGAGCAGTTCTTC.

This clone occurred a few times. The junction differs from germline at one of its ends, possibly a read error. This chain uses TRBV10-3 with TRBJ1-1, with TRBD1 matching 8 bases. CDR1 and CDR2 (germline): ENHRY, SYGVKD. The CDR3 spans 14 residues. CDR3 sequence (DNA): TGTGCCATCAGCGAGTCACAGGGGGGAACTGAAGCTTTCTTT. It specifies CAISESQGGTEAFF.

In DNA form, the CDR3 reads TGTGCCACCAGCCCGGGCCAGGGTGAAAATTCACCCCTCCACTTT. This codes for CATSPGQGENSPLHF. This chain uses TRBV15 with TRBJ1-6; tentatively, D is TRBD1 (5 bases). The V end lost 5 bases, the J end lost 7 bases, and 15 bases lay between the germline ends. The CDR3 is 15 amino acids. Germline V lookup: CDR1 LNHNV, CDR2 YYDKDF (reference sequence).

The genes are TRBV2 and TRBJ1-5; tentative D call: TRBD1 (6 bases). Germline CDR1 SNHLY, CDR2 FYNNEI. The CDR3 runs to 16 residues. V shed 0 bases and J shed 4 bases, with 13 bases lying between them. CDR3: CASSEARGKLNQPQHF. The CDR3 DNA reads as TGTGCCAGCAGTGAAGCCAGGGGCAAATTAAATCAGCCCCAGCATTTT.